The 11 T cell receptor beta chains presented below share a single source sample, sequenced in a study of cytomegalovirus exposure and HLA in healthy donors. The PCR ran on 60 Vbeta and 13 Jbeta primers. The method was immunoSEQ multiplex PCR; TCRdb's version includes in-frame clones alone and lacks a portion of them. The table lists under 200,000 clones, 75% to 90% of them singletons. Specimen: PBMCs. The origin of the receptors is a middle-aged man in good health and CMV-seropositive.

This clone has only one observation. The J gene is TRBJ2-3, the V gene TRBV6-6, with TRBD2 matching over 16 bases. The germline gives CDR1 MNHNY, CDR2 SVGAGI (reference sequence). The CDR3 is made up of 16 amino acids. The J segment lost 6 bases and the V segment lost 6 bases, leaving 6 bases of the junction unmatched. As DNA, the CDR3 is TGTGCCAGCAGCACAGGGACTAGCGGGGGGGTCGATACGCAGTATTTT. Its protein is CASSTGTSGGVDTQYF.

This clone has a handful of counts. Other DNA sequences within the sample encode an identical CDR3. DNA of the CDR3: TGTGCCAGCAGAGCGGACAGCAGCAATCAGCCCCAGCATTTT. This translates into CASRADSSNQPQHF. The chain couples TRBV6-5 to TRBJ1-5; D perhaps matches TRBD1 (6 bases). CDR3 length: 14 residues. Trimming pared 6 bases from V and 1 base from J, leaving 10 bases between. CDR1 is MNHEY, CDR2 SVGAGI, per germline.

V usage is TRBV5-1 and J usage is TRBJ2-7; 8 bases agree with TRBD1. Unmatched junction bases numbered 10, after V lost 4 bases and J lost 4 bases. The CDR3 is 15 amino acids. Germline CDR1 reads SGHRS; CDR2 reads YFSETQ. The CDR3: CASSATSGGGYEQYF. As DNA, the CDR3 is TGCGCCAGCAGCGCAACCTCAGGGGGCGGATACGAGCAGTACTTC.

J is TRBJ2-7 and V is TRBV7-2; tentatively, D is TRBD2 (5 bases). Germline V gene sequence: CDR1 SGHTA, CDR2 FQGNSA. Between the trimmed V and J ends, which lost 1 base and 2 bases, there was a span of 6 bases. The CDR3 totals 13 residues. The CDR3 is CASSLDGTYEQYF. As DNA, the CDR3 is TGTGCCAGCAGCTTAGACGGGACCTACGAGCAGTACTTC. Using reference TRBV7-2 and TRBJ2-7 for the parts outside the CDR3, the full variable domain is GAGVSQSPSNKVTEKGKDVELRCDPISGHTALYWYRQSLGQGLEFLIYFQGNSAPDKSGLPSDRFSAERTGGSVSTLTIQRTQQEDSAVYLCASSLDGTYEQYFGPGTRLTVT.

V and J are TRBV10-3 and TRBJ1-3, with D perhaps TRBD1 (5 bases). The V end was cut by 5 bases, the J end by 0 bases, with 14 bases between. The CDR3 length is 16 residues. The germline V gene encodes CDR1 ENHRY and CDR2 SYGVKD. CDR3 DNA: TGTGCCATCAGTCAAGTGGACACCGGCTCTGGAAACACCATATATTTT. It codes for CAISQVDTGSGNTIYF.

CDR3 in amino acids: CASSLIPSGSSGDTQYF. The CDR3 bases are TGCGCCAGCAGCTTGATCCCCAGCGGGTCTTCCGGAGATACGCAGTATTTT. The chain recombines TRBV5-1 with TRBJ2-3; weak D call: TRBD2 (6 bases). Germline V CDR1 and CDR2: SGHRS, YFSETQ. CDR3 length: 17 amino acids. Trimming shortened V by 1 base and J by 5 bases, and 20 bases separated the two germline ends.

This clone came up a few times. The chain carries TRBV5-5 and TRBJ2-1; 7 nucleotides agree with TRBD2. Germline V gene sequence: CDR1 SGHKS, CDR2 YYEKEE (reference sequence). The CDR3 has 15 residues. Germline trimming cut 1 base from V and 8 bases from J; bases unmatched to any gene: 9. The CDR3 sequence is CASSLWSRAGDEQFF. The CDR3 nucleotides are TGTGCCAGCAGCTTGTGGAGCAGGGCGGGGGATGAGCAGTTCTTC.

This clone was recorded once. The V call is TRBV6-1, the J call TRBJ1-2; 7 positions agree with TRBD1. CDR3 length: 15 amino acids. The ends lost 4 bases at V and 4 bases at J; junction bases unmatched: 9. The germline gives CDR1 MNHNS, CDR2 SASEGT. The CDR3: CASSADRAKSYGYTF. DNA of the CDR3: TGTGCCAGCAGTGCCGACAGGGCGAAATCCTATGGCTACACCTTC.

The chain couples TRBV7-2 to TRBJ2-7; TRBD2 agrees at 8 bases. Germline values: CDR1 SGHTA, CDR2 FQGNSA. The CDR3 length is 17 residues. Trimming at V came to 0 bases and at J to 1 base, leaving 8 bases not matched to a gene. CDR3 sequence: CASSLASGGGPSYEQYF. CDR3 DNA sequence: TGTGCCAGCAGCTTAGCTTCGGGGGGGGGACCTTCCTACGAGCAGTACTTC.

The chain is built from TRBV7-8 and TRBJ2-3; D might be TRBD2 (5 bases). CDR3 size: 14 residues. V gave up 2 bases and J gave up 4 bases, with 10 bases separating them. Germline V gives CDR1 SGHVS, CDR2 FQNEAQ. The CDR3 DNA reads TGTGCCAGCAGCTTAAAGCCCGGGGCAGATACGCAGTATTTT. Amino acid sequence: CASSLKPGADTQYF.

V gene TRBV7-9 combines with J gene TRBJ1-1; the match to TRBD1 covers 12 bases. The CDR3 covers 14 residues. Trimming removed 5 bases from V and 3 bases from J; junction bases left unmatched: 1. Germline V gene lookup returns CDR1 SEHNR and CDR2 FQNEAQ (reference sequence). CDR3 coding DNA: TGTGCCAGCAGCAGGGACAGGGGGCACACTGAAGCTTTCTTT. Residues: CASSRDRGHTEAFF.